These 30 T cell receptor beta chains were sequenced from one sample in a study of Tregs in tolerant kidney transplant recipients. Assay: immunoSEQ multiplex PCR; the TCRdb copy retains only in-frame clones and omits some. The repertoire holds around 77,000 clones, with around 98% as singletons. The material was CD4+ T cells from blood, obtained before the transplant. The receptors originated from a human donor who received a combined kidney and bone marrow transplant.

The V and J genes are TRBV28 and TRBJ1-2; no firm D call. V was cut by 8 bases and J by 1 base, with 11 bases left in between. The CDR3 runs to 13 residues. Germline CDR1 and CDR2: MDHEN and SYDVKM. The CDR3 DNA sequence: TGTGCCAGCTCGTTAGAGGATAACTATGGCTACACCTTC. Its translation: CASSLEDNYGYTF.

The V call is TRBV5-6, the J call TRBJ2-7; 12 bases map to TRBD1. CDR3 length: 16 residues. Germline CDR1 and CDR2: SGHDT and YYEEEE. With 1 base clipped from V and 4 bases from J, the junction kept 6 bases outside the gene matches. In DNA, the CDR3 is TGTGCCAGCAGCTTGTTTGGGGGACAGGGGGCTTACGAGCAGTACTTC. This sequence encodes CASSLFGGQGAYEQYF.

This sequence joins TRBV7-7 and TRBJ2-5; possibly TRBD2 for D (6 bases). V lost 4 bases, J lost 1 base, and 10 bases lay in between. CDR1 is SSHAT and CDR2 is FNYEAQ in the germline V gene (reference sequence). This CDR3 has 14 residues. CDR3 nucleotides: TGTGCCAGCAGCTCACTGCGGGGCCAAGAGACCCAGTACTTC. It specifies CASSSLRGQETQYF.

This chain's CDR3 is CASSFGGTNYGYTF. CDR3 sequence (DNA): TGTGCCAGCTCCTTCGGCGGAACGAACTATGGCTACACCTTC. The rearrangement joins TRBV6-6 to TRBJ1-2; D is uncertain. The CDR3 contains 14 residues. CDR1 is MNHNY, CDR2 SVGAGI, per germline (reference sequence). V gave up 8 bases and J gave up 2 bases, with 15 bases separating them.

The gene calls are TRBV6-1 and TRBJ1-2; 7 nucleotides agree with TRBD1. Trimming at V came to 4 bases and at J to 0 bases, leaving 2 bases not matched to a gene. Germline V gene lookup returns CDR1 MNHNS and CDR2 SASEGT. The CDR3 runs 14 residues. The CDR3 bases are TGTGCCAGCAGTGCGACAGGGCCTAACTATGGCTACACCTTC. Residues: CASSATGPNYGYTF.

The J gene is TRBJ2-7, the V gene TRBV28; D may be TRBD1 (6 bases). CDR3 length equals 14 residues. The germline CDR1 and CDR2 sequences are MDHEN and SYDVKM. V shed 4 bases and J shed 4 bases, with 14 bases lying between them. CDR3 DNA: TGTGCCAGCAGTTGGGCAGGGGCCGATTACGAGCAGTACTTC. This codes for CASSWAGADYEQYF. Full variable domain (outside the CDR3, taken from reference TRBV28 and TRBJ2-7): DVKVTQSSRYLVKRTGEKVFLECVQDMDHENMFWYRQDPGLGLRLIYFSYDVKMKEKGDIPEGYSVSREKKERFSLILESASTNQTSMYLCASSWAGADYEQYFGPGTRLTVT.

The CDR3 protein is CAWSVAGGRGRETQYF. The CDR3 DNA sequence: TGTGCCTGGAGTGTAGCAGGGGGCAGGGGCAGAGAGACCCAGTACTTC. This rearrangement joins TRBV30 to TRBJ2-5; 8 bases line up with TRBD1. The CDR3 extends over 16 amino acids. V shed 0 bases and J 4 bases; nucleotides not matched to a gene: 10. Germline CDR1 reads GTSNPN; CDR2 reads SVGIG (reference sequence). Full variable domain (rest looked up from reference TRBV30 and TRBJ2-5): SQTIHQWPATLVQPVGSPLSLECTVEGTSNPNLYWYRQAAGRGLQLLFYSVGIGQISSEVPQNLSASRPQDRQFILSSKKLLLSDSGFYLCAWSVAGGRGRETQYFGPGTRLLVL.

The chain carries TRBV7-9 and TRBJ1-3; tentatively, D is TRBD1 (6 bases). CDR1 and CDR2 (germline): SEHNR, FQNEAQ (reference sequence). The CDR3 length is 18 residues. The V end was cut by 4 bases, the J end by 2 bases, with 21 bases between. CDR3 in amino acids: CASSSLLPGENPGNTIYF. The CDR3, as DNA: TGTGCCAGCAGCTCACTCCTCCCAGGGGAAAATCCTGGAAACACCATATATTTT.

V usage is TRBV30 and J usage is TRBJ1-4, with D possibly matching TRBD1 (5 bases). Germline lookup yields CDR1 GTSNPN and CDR2 SVGIG (reference sequence). CDR3 size: 16 residues. V lost 1 base, J lost 4 bases, and 16 bases lay in between. The DNA for the CDR3 is TGTGCCTGGAGTGGTCTGAGGGGACTCTTTAATGAAAAACTGTTTTTT. Residues: CAWSGLRGLFNEKLFF.

The V call is TRBV2, the J call TRBJ1-1; D call uncertain. Trimming took 7 bases from V and 4 from J, leaving 13 bases between them. CDR1 is SNHLY and CDR2 is FYNNEI in the germline V gene. The CDR3 totals 13 residues. The DNA of the CDR3 is TGTGCCAGCAATGTAGAGGCGACCACTGAAGCTTTCTTT. Translating it yields CASNVEATTEAFF.

The chain combines TRBV29-1 with TRBJ2-7, with 8 bases aligning to TRBD2. The germline CDR1 and CDR2 sequences are SQVTM and ANQGSEA. J was trimmed by 6 bases and V by 6 bases; bases with no gene match: 19. The CDR3 loop spans 16 amino acids. The CDR3 sequence: CSVAILASGGSGEQYF. The CDR3 region has the DNA TGCAGCGTGGCTATACTAGCTTCGGGGGGGAGTGGCGAGCAGTACTTC.

The rearrangement uses TRBV6-5 and TRBJ1-5; D uncertain. CDR1 MNHEY and CDR2 SVGAGI come from the germline V gene. CDR3 length equals 13 residues. Trimming left V 6 bases short and J 3 bases short, with 9 bases between. CDR3: CASRPRLNQPQHF. CDR3 coding DNA: TGTGCCAGCAGACCCAGACTCAATCAGCCCCAGCATTTT.

As concerns this clone: Likely a read error: the CDR3 ends without its conserved phenylalanine or tryptophan. The chain joins TRBV2 to TRBJ1-5; D unclear. Trimming cost V 3 bases and J 7 bases, with 13 bases left between them. The CDR3 has 14 amino acids. Germline-derived CDR1 and CDR2 are SNHLY and FYNNEI. CDR3 sequence reads: CASSDRRSGQPQHS. The CDR3 nucleotides read TGTGCCAGCAGTGATAGGCGTTCGGGACAGCCCCAGCATTCT.

The rearrangement uses TRBV2 and TRBJ2-7; 9 positions match TRBD1. The germline V gene encodes CDR1 SNHLY and CDR2 FYNNEI. The CDR3 has 16 residues. Germline trimming cut 4 bases from V and 1 base from J; bases unmatched to any gene: 8. The CDR3 loop is CASSGGTGLVSYEQYF. As DNA, the CDR3 is TGTGCCAGCAGTGGAGGGACAGGGCTGGTATCCTACGAGCAGTACTTC.

The V and J genes are TRBV7-3 and TRBJ1-6; 7 nucleotides match TRBD1. Germline trimming cut 2 bases from V and 10 bases from J; bases unmatched to any gene: 5. CDR3 length: 14 amino acids. Germline CDR1 is SGHTA and CDR2 is FQGTGA. The CDR3 reads CASSLGTVRSPLHF. The CDR3, as DNA: TGTGCCAGCAGCTTAGGGACAGTCAGGTCACCCCTCCACTTT. Together with reference TRBV7-3 and TRBJ1-6, the CDR3 gives the full variable domain: GAGVSQTPSNKVTEKGKYVELRCDPISGHTALYWYRQSLGQGPEFLIYFQGTGAADDSGLPNDRFFAVRPEGSVSTLKIQRTERGDSAVYLCASSLGTVRSPLHFGNGTRLTVT.

V usage is TRBV7-3 and J usage is TRBJ1-1; possible D gene TRBD1, 5 bases. The length of the CDR3 is 14 residues. V was cut by 1 base and J by 7 bases, with 13 bases left in between. From germline, CDR1 is SGHTA and CDR2 FQGTGA. CDR3 protein: CASSLNPTGNEAFF. The CDR3 nucleotides read TGTGCCAGCAGCTTAAACCCAACAGGCAATGAAGCTTTCTTT.

The chain has TRBV18 and TRBJ2-7, with D possibly being TRBD2 (6 bases). The CDR3 sequence is 15 residues long. V shed 2 bases and J shed 6 bases, with 17 bases lying between them. Germline CDR1 is KGHSH and CDR2 is LQKENI. The CDR3 sequence: CASSPLAETSLEQYF. Written as DNA, the CDR3 is TGTGCCAGCTCACCATTAGCGGAGACATCTCTCGAGCAGTACTTC. The full variable domain, completed using reference TRBV18 and TRBJ2-7, is NAGVMQNPRHLVRRRGQEARLRCSPMKGHSHVYWYRQLPEEGLKFMVYLQKENIIDESGMPKERFSAEFPKEGPSILRIQQVVRGDSAAYFCASSPLAETSLEQYFGPGTRLTVT.

This chain links TRBV30 with TRBJ1-2; no clear D gene. The V gene lost 5 bases and the J gene lost 4 bases, with 8 bases spanning the gap. Germline V gene data show CDR1 as GTSNPN and CDR2 as SVGIG (reference sequence). The CDR3 runs 11 residues. The CDR3 coding sequence is TGTGCCTGGCTCCACGGCTATGGCTACACCTTC. Translated: CAWLHGYGYTF.

V is TRBV2 and J is TRBJ2-7; the D is unclear. This CDR3 has 15 residues. CDR1 SNHLY and CDR2 FYNNEI come from the germline V gene. V was pared by 3 bases and J by 4 bases, with 16 bases between. The CDR3 sequence: CASSEWQVDGYEQYF. In DNA, the CDR3 is TGTGCCAGCAGTGAGTGGCAGGTGGATGGATACGAGCAGTACTTC.

The gene calls are TRBV6-1 and TRBJ2-3, with 8 positions matching TRBD2. In germline, CDR1 is MNHNS, CDR2 SASEGT. The CDR3 has 13 residues. Trimming at V came to 3 bases and at J to 10 bases, leaving 6 bases not matched to a gene. CDR3 DNA sequence: TGTGCCAGCAGTGATGTGGGACTAGTTGCGCAGTATTTT. Translation gives CASSDVGLVAQYF.

The CDR3: CASSLETGMHQPQHF. In DNA form, the CDR3 reads TGTGCCAGCAGCTTAGAGACGGGGATGCATCAGCCCCAGCATTTT. This chain uses TRBV7-2 with TRBJ1-5; D gene ambiguous. The germline V gene has CDR1 SGHTA and CDR2 FQGNSA. V lost 1 base, J lost 5 bases, and 12 bases lay in between. The CDR3 has 15 amino acids.

This chain uses TRBV5-1 with TRBJ2-1; 8 positions match TRBD1. The V gene end was trimmed by 4 bases and the J gene end by 2 bases; junction bases not matched to a gene: 11. CDR1 and CDR2 from the germline V gene are SGHRS and YFSETQ. The CDR3 has 17 amino acids. CDR3 sequence (DNA): TGCGCCAGCAGCCGGAACAGGGGGGAGTTTACCTACAATGAGCAGTTCTTC. Its translation: CASSRNRGEFTYNEQFF.

V usage is TRBV13 and J usage is TRBJ2-1, with unresolved D. The V gene's germline CDR1 is PRHDT and CDR2 FYEKMQ (reference sequence). This CDR3 has 12 residues. Trimming shortened V by 3 bases and J by 9 bases, and 9 bases separated the two germline ends. CDR3 DNA sequence: TGTGCCAGCAGCTTTAGCTCCGGTGAGCAGTTCTTC. It yields the protein CASSFSSGEQFF. Filled out from reference TRBV13 and TRBJ2-1, the complete variable domain reads AAGVIQSPRHLIKEKRETATLKCYPIPRHDTVYWYQQGPGQDPQFLISFYEKMQSDKGSIPDRFSAQQFSDYHSELNMSSLELGDSALYFCASSFSSGEQFFGPGTRLTVL.

The chain recombines TRBV6-5 with TRBJ1-2; TRBD1 is a possible D gene (6 bases). CDR3 size: 12 residues. Germline V gene lookup returns CDR1 MNHEY and CDR2 SVGAGI. Between the trimmed V and J ends, which lost 6 bases and 5 bases, there was a span of 10 bases. The CDR3 spells CASSPTGYGYTF. CDR3 in DNA: TGTGCCAGCAGCCCGACAGGATATGGCTACACCTTC.

Remarks on this clone: Other nucleotide sequences in the sample specify the same CDR3. V gene TRBV9 combines with J gene TRBJ2-1, with 7 bases aligning to TRBD2. CDR3 length: 16 amino acids. Per germline, CDR1 SGDLS and CDR2 YYNGEE. The junction had 3 bases not matched to a gene; V was cut back by 0 bases and J by 0 bases. CDR3 DNA sequence: TGTGCCAGCAGCGTAGGAGGCGGGAGCTCCTACAATGAGCAGTTCTTC. Protein: CASSVGGGSSYNEQFF. The complete variable domain, with remaining parts taken from reference TRBV9 and TRBJ2-1, reads DSGVTQTPKHLITATGQRVTLRCSPRSGDLSVYWYQQSLDQGLQFLIQYYNGEERAKGNILERFSAQQFPDLHSELNLSSLELGDSALYFCASSVGGGSSYNEQFFGPGTRLTVL.

J is TRBJ2-1 and V is TRBV18, with 10 bases lining up with TRBD1. The CDR3 totals 19 residues. With V trimmed by 1 base and J by 7 bases, 16 bases remained unmatched. CDR1 is KGHSH and CDR2 is LQKENI in the germline V gene. CDR3 DNA: TGTGCCAGCTCACCACTACCCTTCGCCGGGACAGGGGTCAGGAATGAGCAGTTCTTC. This codes for CASSPLPFAGTGVRNEQFF.

This clone showed up just once. This rearrangement joins TRBV13 to TRBJ2-3; 8 bases are shared with TRBD2. Trimming removed 5 bases from V and 5 bases from J; junction bases left unmatched: 15. This CDR3 comprises 17 residues. CDR1 is PRHDT, CDR2 FYEKMQ, per germline (reference sequence). The CDR3 loop is CASSRPGLAATGDTQYF. The CDR3 bases are TGTGCCAGCAGCCGCCCAGGACTAGCAGCGACGGGAGATACGCAGTATTTT.

The chain carries TRBV9 and TRBJ2-3, with 7 bases that match TRBD1. The CDR3 is 19 amino acids. Germline assignment: CDR1 SGDLS and CDR2 YYNGEE. With V trimmed by 0 bases and J by 0 bases, 13 bases remained unmatched. The CDR3 region has the DNA TGTGCCAGCAGCGTAGTGGGAATAGGGGGACAGTCTAGCACAGATACGCAGTATTTT. Translated: CASSVVGIGGQSSTDTQYF. Based on the CDR3 plus reference TRBV9 and TRBJ2-3, the full variable domain is DSGVTQTPKHLITATGQRVTLRCSPRSGDLSVYWYQQSLDQGLQFLIQYYNGEERAKGNILERFSAQQFPDLHSELNLSSLELGDSALYFCASSVVGIGGQSSTDTQYFGPGTRLTVL.

The chain has TRBV7-9 and TRBJ2-1, with 7 bases that match TRBD2. The J segment lost 2 bases and the V segment lost 7 bases, leaving 5 bases of the junction unmatched. This CDR3 has 14 amino acids. Germline CDR1 is SEHNR and CDR2 is FQNEAQ (reference sequence). The CDR3 DNA follows: TGTGCCAGCACGCAAGGACTAGCCTACAATGAGCAGTTCTTC. Residues: CASTQGLAYNEQFF.

This rearrangement joins TRBV2 to TRBJ2-5; 9 bases are a match to TRBD2. This CDR3 is 13 amino acids long. Germline CDR1 SNHLY, CDR2 FYNNEI. J gave up 4 bases and V 4 bases, and 1 base lay outside the gene matches. The CDR3 DNA reads as TGTGCCAGCAGTGGGACTAGCGTAGAGACCCAGTACTTC. Protein sequence: CASSGTSVETQYF.